One and the same sample provided the 24 T cell receptor beta chains below, sequenced in a study of shared clonotypes between healthy human individuals. Sequencing used immunoSEQ multiplex PCR; TCRdb keeps in-frame clones, though not all of them. The sample gives around 940,000 clones, around 80% of which show up once; roughly 1.5% is in the top ten. Sequencing used memory CD4+ T cells sorted from blood. Subset of the sample: CD45RA-negative fraction. All receptors come from a man aged 18 to 30 in good health.

The genes are TRBV28 and TRBJ2-7; tentative D call: TRBD1 (5 bases). Trimming took 4 bases from V and 3 from J, leaving 13 bases between them. Germline V gene lookup returns CDR1 MDHEN and CDR2 SYDVKM. The CDR3 spans 14 residues. The CDR3 DNA sequence: TGTGCCAGCAGTTCCTATAGGGGCATCTACGAGCAGTACTTC. It translates to CASSSYRGIYEQYF.

The V and J genes are TRBV7-2 and TRBJ2-3; D remains unclear. The V end was cut by 3 bases, the J end by 1 base, with 11 bases between. There are 15 residues in the CDR3. Germline V lookup: CDR1 SGHTA, CDR2 FQGNSA. CDR3 sequence reads: CASSFRGTRTDTQYF. The CDR3 DNA reads as TGTGCCAGCAGCTTTCGTGGTACCCGCACAGATACGCAGTATTTT.

Note on this clone: Compared with germline, one end of the junction differs, possibly owing to a read error. This CDR3 is also generated by other DNA sequences in the sample. The chain has TRBV25-1 and TRBJ1-2; the D is unclear. The CDR3 has 11 residues. Per germline, CDR1 MGHDK and CDR2 SYGVNS. CDR3 bases: TGTGCCAGCAGTGCCGCCTATGGTTACACCTTC. This encodes CASSAAYGYTF.

This chain joins TRBV7-9 and TRBJ1-6; no definite D call. Germline V gene lookup returns CDR1 SEHNR and CDR2 FQNEAQ (reference sequence). V lost 0 bases to trimming and J lost 9 bases, with 15 bases between them. The CDR3 is 16 amino acids. The CDR3 spells CASSLASSRTGSPLHF. In nucleotides, the CDR3 is TGTGCCAGCAGCTTAGCGTCGTCGCGGACCGGTTCACCCCTCCACTTT. Full variable domain (remainder filled in from reference TRBV7-9 and TRBJ1-6): DTGVSQNPRHKITKRGQNVTFRCDPISEHNRLYWYRQTLGQGPEFLTYFQNEAQLEKSRLLSDRFSAERPKGSFSTLEIQRTEQGDSAMYLCASSLASSRTGSPLHFGNGTRLTVT.

The chain combines TRBV29-1 with TRBJ1-3; D is perhaps TRBD1 (6 bases). Per the germline V gene, CDR1 is SQVTM and CDR2 is ANQGSEA. V was pared by 4 bases and J by 0 bases, with 7 bases between. This CDR3 is 13 amino acids long. CDR3: CSVGQVSGNTIYF. The CDR3 nucleotides read TGCAGCGTTGGACAGGTCTCTGGAAACACCATATATTTT. Complete variable domain (other parts from reference TRBV29-1 and TRBJ1-3): SAVISQKPSRDICQRGTSLTIQCQVDSQVTMMFWYRQQPGQSLTLIATANQGSEATYESGFVIDKFPISRPNLTFSTLTVSNMSPEDSSIYLCSVGQVSGNTIYFGEGSWLTVV.

The V gene is TRBV18, the J gene TRBJ1-4; D unresolved. Between the trimmed V and J ends, which lost 1 base and 7 bases, there was a span of 4 bases. Germline V lookup: CDR1 KGHSH, CDR2 LQKENI. The CDR3 spans 12 residues. CDR3 DNA sequence: TGTGCCAGCTCACCACAGGTTGAAAAACTGTTTTTT. Protein: CASSPQVEKLFF.

The rearrangement links TRBV6-1 to TRBJ2-7, with D perhaps assigned TRBD1 or TRBD2 (7 bases each). Germline lookup yields CDR1 MNHNS and CDR2 SASEGT. CDR3 length: 14 amino acids. V was cut by 6 bases and J by 1 base, with 13 bases left in between. CDR3: CASRGGTVSYEQYF. As DNA, the CDR3 is TGTGCCAGCAGGGGGGGGACAGTTTCCTACGAGCAGTACTTC.

This clone was seen only a few times. V gene TRBV27 combines with J gene TRBJ1-6; tentatively, D is TRBD1 (5 bases). V lost 6 bases and J lost 7, with 16 bases in between. This CDR3 has 15 residues. Looked up from germline, CDR1 is MNHEY and CDR2 is SMNVEV (reference sequence). The CDR3 nucleotides are TGTGCCAGCAGGCAGGGAGGCTCCCGGAATTCACCCCTCCACTTT. This gives the protein CASRQGGSRNSPLHF.

The V and J genes are TRBV30 and TRBJ1-5, with D perhaps TRBD1 (5 bases). In germline, CDR1 is GTSNPN, CDR2 SVGIG (reference sequence). CDR3 length: 15 amino acids. V was pared by 4 bases and J by 4 bases, with 17 bases between. The CDR3 nucleotides read TGTGCCTGGAACCCACGGGGCTTAGCTAATCAGCCCCAGCATTTT. It codes for CAWNPRGLANQPQHF.

The J gene is TRBJ2-1, the V gene TRBV19, with 9 positions matching TRBD2. The junction had 14 bases not matched to a gene; V was cut back by 5 bases and J by 3 bases. This CDR3 has 18 residues. Germline V lookup: CDR1 LNHDA, CDR2 SQIVND (reference sequence). CDR3 protein: CASSSVSSGIVGYNEQFF. The CDR3 DNA reads TGTGCCAGTAGTTCCGTTTCTAGCGGGATAGTGGGCTACAATGAGCAGTTCTTC.

V gene TRBV2 combines with J gene TRBJ2-7, with TRBD1 matching over 7 bases. CDR3 length: 15 amino acids. Germline-derived CDR1 and CDR2 are SNHLY and FYNNEI. V gave up 5 bases and J gave up 5 bases; unmatched junction bases: 12. The CDR3: CASSYLTGWGNEQYF. The CDR3 region has the DNA TGTGCCAGCAGTTATCTGACAGGGTGGGGCAACGAGCAGTACTTC. Variable domain in full (rest from reference TRBV2 and TRBJ2-7): EPEVTQTPSHQVTQMGQEVILRCVPISNHLYFYWYRQILGQKVEFLVSFYNNEISEKSEIFDDQFSVERPDGSNFTLKIRSTKLEDSAMYFCASSYLTGWGNEQYFGPGTRLTVT.

This rearrangement joins TRBV7-9 to TRBJ2-7, with 13 bases fitting TRBD2. V was pared by 5 bases and J by 5 bases, with 6 bases of the junction left unmatched. Germline loops: CDR1 SEHNR, CDR2 FQNEAQ (reference sequence). The CDR3 contains 15 residues. CDR3 amino acids: CASSVGLAGENEQYF. As DNA, the CDR3 is TGTGCCAGCAGCGTCGGACTAGCGGGAGAGAACGAGCAGTACTTC.

V is TRBV4-3 and J is TRBJ2-1; 9 positions agree with TRBD2. V was pared by 0 bases and J by 6 bases, with 6 bases of the junction left unmatched. Germline lookup yields CDR1 LGHNA and CDR2 YSLEER. CDR3 size: 16 residues. CDR3 sequence reads: CASSQDYGTSFNEQFF. DNA of the CDR3: TGCGCCAGCAGCCAAGATTACGGGACTAGCTTCAATGAGCAGTTCTTC.

This chain connects TRBV5-4 to TRBJ2-5; the D gene is possibly TRBD1 (6 bases). The CDR3 is 13 residues long. Deletions cut 2 bases from V and 5 bases from J, with 10 bases between. Germline values: CDR1 SGHNT, CDR2 YYREEE (reference sequence). CDR3 DNA: TGTGCCAGCAGCTTCACAGGACAGGAGACCCAGTACTTC. Residues: CASSFTGQETQYF.

This clone was observed many times. The rearrangement joins TRBV2 to TRBJ1-6; TRBD1 aligns across 8 bases. Trimming took 7 bases from V and 10 from J; bases not matched to a gene: 6. CDR1 SNHLY and CDR2 FYNNEI come from the germline V gene. The CDR3 has 13 amino acids. The CDR3 DNA sequence: TGTGCCAGCAACCAGGGGGCAAAATCACCCCTCCACTTT. It encodes CASNQGAKSPLHF. The full variable domain, its missing parts supplied by reference TRBV2 and TRBJ1-6, is EPEVTQTPSHQVTQMGQEVILRCVPISNHLYFYWYRQILGQKVEFLVSFYNNEISEKSEIFDDQFSVERPDGSNFTLKIRSTKLEDSAMYFCASNQGAKSPLHFGNGTRLTVT.

The V gene is TRBV7-2, the J gene TRBJ1-2, with 7 bases fitting TRBD1. With 1 base clipped from V and 6 bases from J, the junction kept 14 bases outside the gene matches. This CDR3 is built from 17 residues. Germline assignment: CDR1 SGHTA and CDR2 FQGNSA. The CDR3 protein is CASSLEGGRQGGHGYTF. The CDR3 DNA sequence: TGTGCCAGCAGCTTAGAGGGGGGGCGACAGGGAGGACATGGCTACACCTTC.

V is TRBV6-5 and J is TRBJ1-2; weak D call: TRBD1 (6 bases). The germline V gene has CDR1 MNHEY and CDR2 SVGAGI. V lost 6 bases and J 5 bases, leaving 13 bases between the germline ends. This CDR3 has 13 residues. CDR3 DNA sequence: TGTGCCAGCAGCCCACAGGGAAAGTATGGCTACACCTTC. Amino acids: CASSPQGKYGYTF.

V usage is TRBV9 and J usage is TRBJ2-3; a possible D gene is TRBD2 (5 bases). V shed 1 base and J shed 6 bases, with 15 bases lying between them. This CDR3 region has 15 residues. The germline V gene encodes CDR1 SGDLS and CDR2 YYNGEE. This CDR3 is CASSVTAAPWDTQYF. CDR3 DNA: TGTGCCAGCAGCGTAACAGCGGCCCCCTGGGATACGCAGTATTTT.

Points on this clone: This same CDR3 is encoded by further DNA sequences in the sample. The chain employs TRBV9 and TRBJ1-2; D not resolved. The germline CDR1 and CDR2 sequences are SGDLS and YYNGEE. There are 12 residues in the CDR3. V was pared by 4 bases and J by 0 bases, with 4 bases between. Here the CDR3 reads CASSLANYGYTF. CDR3 nucleotides: TGTGCCAGCAGCCTCGCTAACTATGGCTACACCTTC.

The chain combines TRBV5-4 with TRBJ2-7, with TRBD2 matching 12 bases. Germline CDR1 SGHNT, CDR2 YYREEE (reference sequence). The V segment lost 3 bases and the J segment 5 bases; nucleotides outside the gene matches: 9. This CDR3 has 16 residues. The CDR3 DNA follows: TGTGCCAGCAGCTGGGAGACTAGCGGGAGCCCCCACGAGCAGTACTTC. It is translated as CASSWETSGSPHEQYF. The full variable domain, rest sourced from reference TRBV5-4 and TRBJ2-7, is ETGVTQSPTHLIKTRGQQVTLRCSSQSGHNTVSWYQQALGQGPQFIFQYYREEENGRGNFPPRFSGLQFPNYSSELNVNALELDDSALYLCASSWETSGSPHEQYFGPGTRLTVT.

The chain employs TRBV30 and TRBJ1-2; unclear D gene. CDR3 length: 12 residues. Germline V gives CDR1 GTSNPN, CDR2 SVGIG (reference sequence). V was shortened by 0 bases and J by 7 bases, with 9 bases between the two germline ends. CDR3 loop: CAWSVSGRGYTF. Written as DNA, the CDR3 is TGTGCCTGGAGTGTTAGCGGCCGTGGCTACACCTTC.

The CDR3 spells CASSFRDSSYEQYF. The CDR3 bases are TGCGCCAGCAGCTTCCGGGACAGTTCCTACGAGCAGTACTTC. The rearrangement joins TRBV4-1 to TRBJ2-7; TRBD1 agrees at 7 bases. V lost 5 bases and J lost 1; bases outside the gene matches: 5. Germline V gene sequence: CDR1 MGHRA, CDR2 YSYEKL. The CDR3 consists of 14 residues.

V usage is TRBV30 and J usage is TRBJ1-1, with D unresolved. Trimming took 0 bases from V and 11 from J, leaving 16 bases between them. This CDR3 is built from 13 residues. Germline assignment: CDR1 GTSNPN and CDR2 SVGIG (reference sequence). CDR3 protein: CAWSVGGAGGAFF. CDR3 nucleotides: TGTGCCTGGAGTGTTGGAGGAGCAGGTGGCGCTTTCTTT.

The rearrangement links TRBV5-4 to TRBJ2-3, with a tentative D call TRBD2 (6 bases). V was clipped by 5 bases and J by 2 bases, with 15 bases between them. Per germline, CDR1 SGHNT and CDR2 YYREEE (reference sequence). The CDR3 is made up of 15 amino acids. In nucleotides, the CDR3 is TGTGCCAGCAGGTTGCCGGGGGACCTCACAGATACGCAGTATTTT. Translating it yields CASRLPGDLTDTQYF.